This T cell receptor (beta chain) comes out of a study of identifying expanded T cells in peripheral blood. Study-level points and caveats: Differentially abundant clones: around 1.2 between replicates, around 16 at 2 to 3 weeks, 19 to 20 at four. Across healthy donors, higher total template counts meant significantly greater approximately 2-week count variance.

Trimming cost V 6 bases and J 3 bases, with 15 bases left between them. The CDR3 has 15 residues. Germline assignment: CDR1 MNHEY and CDR2 SMNVEV (reference sequence). Sequenced by immunoSEQ multiplex PCR; TCRdb stores in-frame clones only, minus some. This sample carries roughly 100,000 clones, about 91% of them seen once, and the ten largest clones take less than 15%. Turning to this clone: The antigen is not known.

The sample consisted of blood. The receptor's source is a person between 18 and 75 years old in good health. The gene calls are TRBV27 and TRBJ1-5; no firm D call. In nucleotides, the CDR3 is TGTGCCAGCAGAGCGAGGCGATTAAACAATCAGCCCCAGCATTTT. Encoded protein: CASRARRLNNQPQHF.